This T cell receptor (beta chain) was found in a study of T cells in localized non-small cell lung cancer (dated by TCRdb to 2018 to 2020). In the study overall: T cell repertoires of approximately 250 early-stage NSCLC patients were analyzed, with tumors being compared against uninvolved tumor-adjacent lungs. All 240 or so NSCLC patients in the cohort were treatment-naive and had localized lung tumors that were resected. A mean age of around 69 years was recorded for the NSCLC patients, of whom around 140 were male and 95 to 110 were female.

Turning to this clone: Which antigen it targets is not known. Base quality data are lacking; no much larger clone is found one base away.

On the study overall, not on this receptor specifically: Of the top 100 tumor clones, a median of 57 were detected in paired uninvolved adjacent lung; over 25 were also among that lung's top 100. Because the study design was exploratory, TCR variables were selected using unadjusted p-values without false-discovery rate correction. Because multi-region tumor sequencing was not done, intratumor heterogeneity could not be ruled out. Higher blood T cell density associated with longer overall survival, while higher adjacent-lung clonality associated with shorter survival. Uninvolved tumor-adjacent lung showed the highest T cell clonality, higher than tumor, which suggests more focused antigenic responses in the uninvolved tumor-adjacent lung.

TCR beta CDR3 regions were sequenced from DNA using the immunoSEQ Assay. Per the authors' processing: T cell density was computed as TCR beta template counts normalized to usable DNA estimated by amplifying housekeeping genes. Richness was estimated using the preseqR package, with extrapolation to 400,000 templates for PBMC samples and to 120,000 templates for tissue samples. Clonality was defined as one minus Pielou's evenness. Tissue-enriched TCRs were identified by differential abundance testing using productive amino-acid clonotypes, minimum total count 5 and alpha 0.1. Repertoire overlap between compartments was quantified with the Jaccard Index and Morisita Overlap Index. TCR beta CDR3s were clustered by GLIPH together with public tetramer-defined viral CDR3s, and at least three viral sequences plus V-gene enrichment were required for viral motifs. TCRdb retrieved this table from immuneACCESS and kept in-frame rearrangements only. Not all clones are present; in checked studies, unresolved V genes account for under half, and no reason is known for the remainder. The V and J calls and clone size are taken from that table; D and trimming were inferred from the DNA. In all, the sample holds 41,000 or so clones, and around 87% of those were seen once. Jointly, the top ten make up around 7% of the sample.

At diagnosis, peripheral blood, uninvolved tumor-adjacent lung and tumor were collected and stored as a combination of fresh-frozen and FFPE material. Blood samples were analyzed as peripheral blood mononuclear cells for TCR repertoire profiling. The TCR was taken from a woman aged 18-50 years with stage III lung adenocarcinoma. The sample in question was peripheral blood, obtained before any cancer treatment.

CDR3 protein: CASSLDPRAQQFF. The nucleotide sequence is TGTGCCAGCAGCTTAGACCCCAGGGCTCAGCAGTTCTTC. Recombination connected TRBV7-2 to TRBJ2-1; the best D guess is TRBD1, with 5 bases matching. A distance of 12 bases separates the germline ends of V and J, which lose 1 base and 11 bases respectively. The CDR3 contains 13 residues, cysteine and phenylalanine counted. Of the read, only the CDR3 DNA is kept; its 39 bases are in frame from base 1. CDR1 and CDR2 (SGHTA, FQGNSA) derive from the germline V gene.